This T cell receptor (beta chain) was sequenced during a study of T cell responses to AZD1222 COVID-19 vaccine. Assay: immunoSEQ multiplex PCR; the TCRdb copy retains only in-frame clones and omits some. The table includes over 70,000 clones, around nine tenths detected once. Germline CDR1 reads SNHLY; CDR2 reads FYNNEI. The CDR3 length is 14 residues. V lost 5 bases, J lost 7 bases, and 8 bases stayed unmatched. The rearrangement links TRBV2 to TRBJ1-5, with 7 bases fitting TRBD1. The specimen was peripheral blood, collected 28 days after the second AZD1222 dose. This clonotype was sampled from an adult who received the AZD1222 COVID-19 vaccine. DNA of the CDR3: TGTGCCAGCAGTAAAACAGGGGAGAGGCAGCCCCAGCATTTT. This encodes CASSKTGERQPQHF. Full variable domain (rest looked up from reference TRBV2 and TRBJ1-5): EPEVTQTPSHQVTQMGQEVILRCVPISNHLYFYWYRQILGQKVEFLVSFYNNEISEKSEIFDDQFSVERPDGSNFTLKIRSTKLEDSAMYFCASSKTGERQPQHFGDGTRLSIL.